This T cell receptor beta chain derives from a study of technical replicates of blood from four donors. Assay used: immunoSEQ multiplex PCR; TCRdb lists only in-frame clones, some missing. Of 60,000 to 80,000 clones in the sample, nearly 90% are singletons; the top ten hold more than 4.5%. The CDR3 covers 15 residues. Germline V lookup: CDR1 MDHEN, CDR2 SYDVKM. V lost 7 bases, J lost 1 base, and 9 bases stayed unmatched. This clonotype was obtained from a human donor in good health. Some clones in this sample may be carry-over from other donors' samples. The specimen was PBMCs. The rearrangement uses TRBV28 and TRBJ2-7; 8 bases are shared with TRBD2. CDR3 sequence reads: CASTPRGGVSYEQYF. Written as DNA, the CDR3 is TGTGCCAGCACCCCCCGGGGGGGGGTTTCCTACGAGCAGTACTTC.